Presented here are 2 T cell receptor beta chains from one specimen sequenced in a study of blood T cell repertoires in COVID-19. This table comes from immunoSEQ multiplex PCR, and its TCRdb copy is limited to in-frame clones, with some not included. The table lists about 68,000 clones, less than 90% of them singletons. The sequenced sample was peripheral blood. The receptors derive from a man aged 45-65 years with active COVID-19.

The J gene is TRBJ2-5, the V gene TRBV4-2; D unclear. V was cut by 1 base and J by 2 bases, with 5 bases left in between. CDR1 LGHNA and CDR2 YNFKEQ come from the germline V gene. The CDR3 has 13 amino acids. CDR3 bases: TGTGCCAGCAGCCAAGCCCCACAAGAGACCCAGTACTTC. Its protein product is CASSQAPQETQYF.

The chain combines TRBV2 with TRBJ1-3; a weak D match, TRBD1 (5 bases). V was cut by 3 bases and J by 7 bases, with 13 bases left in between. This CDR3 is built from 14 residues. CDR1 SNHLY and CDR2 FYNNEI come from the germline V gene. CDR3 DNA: TGTGCCAGCAGTGACAGGGTTGGTTTCAACACCATATATTTT. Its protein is CASSDRVGFNTIYF.